This TCR beta chain was captured by sequencing in a study of OX40 agonist ivuxolimab in advanced cancers. Findings and limits, study-wide: Among expanded peripheral T cells, antigen specificity went undetermined. The study found among the lowest clonal expansion in partial responders at 0.1-3.0 mg/kg.

The protocol was immunoSEQ multiplex PCR, while the TCRdb copy is restricted to in-frame clones and leaves out a portion. The profile shows fewer than 100,000 clones, more than 70% of them singletons. CDR1 and CDR2 from the germline V gene are SNHLY and FYNNEI. V dropped 1 base and J dropped 3 bases, with 3 bases sitting between them. The CDR3 has 12 amino acids. In the case of this clone: What it binds is not known.

The sample here was CD4+ or CD8+ T cells sorted from blood, taken in a trial of the OX40 agonist ivuxolimab. The TCR comes from an adult with an advanced solid tumor such as melanoma, head and neck, liver or kidney cancer. V gene TRBV2 combines with J gene TRBJ1-2; D gene uncertain. The CDR3, as DNA: TGTGCCAGCAGTGAAGTGGACTATGGCTACACCTTC. Translation: CASSEVDYGYTF. Supplemented by reference TRBV2 and TRBJ1-2, the full variable domain reads EPEVTQTPSHQVTQMGQEVILRCVPISNHLYFYWYRQILGQKVEFLVSFYNNEISEKSEIFDDQFSVERPDGSNFTLKIRSTKLEDSAMYFCASSEVDYGYTFGSGTRLTVV.